This TCR beta chain was obtained from a study of T cells in Graves' hyperthyroidism and ophthalmopathy. Trimming left V 0 bases short and J 9 bases short, with 15 bases between. Germline CDR1 is DFQATT and CDR2 is SNEGSKA (reference sequence). The CDR3 is made up of 14 amino acids. Points from the study as a whole: Through a model of 13 V-J features, ophthalmopathy was separated from stable hyperthyroidism.

Amplification yielded TCR beta CDR3 regions, with RNA transcripts as the source. An initial round of RT-PCR targeting the TCR CDR3 relied on the HTBI primer set. TCRdb reanalysed the multiplex PCR reads using MiXCR and keeps one entry per CDR3 protein. The sample shows roughly 500,000 distinct CDR3 sequences, just over 45% of them seen only once. Clinical symptoms, serum thyroxine, TRAb, thyroid ultrasound and orbital computed tomography informed diagnoses. As regards this clonotype: Its specificity is not known.

The receptor was derived from an adult woman with Graves' disease, either hyperthyroidism or ophthalmopathy (not recorded which). What was sequenced was peripheral blood or thyroid tissue (not recorded which). The V call is TRBV20-1, the J call TRBJ1-5, with D unresolved. Here the CDR3 reads CSAREVPDSRPQHF. CDR3 in DNA: TGCAGTGCTAGAGAGGTGCCCGACTCTCGGCCCCAGCATTTT.